Below, 26 T cell receptor beta chains from the same sample are listed, as sequenced in a study of shared clonotypes between healthy human individuals. Produced via immunoSEQ multiplex PCR; TCRdb's table is partial and in-frame only. The data contain nearly 750,000 clones, over 60% of them seen just once; the ten biggest clones take up under 2%. Sequences were obtained from memory CD4+ T cells sorted from blood. Noted subset: CD45RA-negative fraction. These receptors originate from a woman aged 25 to 45 in good health.

The chain joins TRBV7-9 to TRBJ2-7; 11 bases align to TRBD1. This CDR3 is 15 amino acids long. J gave up 4 bases and V 1 base, and 3 bases lay outside the gene matches. CDR1 and CDR2 from the germline V gene are SEHNR and FQNEAQ (reference sequence). CDR3 coding DNA: TGTGCCAGCAGCTTAGGGGACAGGGGGAGGTACGAGCAGTACTTC. This sequence encodes CASSLGDRGRYEQYF.

This clone was found many times. The chain is built from TRBV19 and TRBJ1-1; D remains unclear. Trimming stripped 1 base from V and 0 bases from J, with 6 bases between. This CDR3 is 14 amino acids long. The V gene's germline CDR1 is LNHDA and CDR2 SQIVND (reference sequence). The CDR3 nucleotides read TGTGCCAGTAGTATAGGGGTCATGAACACTGAAGCTTTCTTT. It yields the protein CASSIGVMNTEAFF.

Comment on this clone: The same CDR3 arises from other DNA sequences in this sample as well. V gene TRBV19 combines with J gene TRBJ1-2; no clear D gene. CDR1 and CDR2 (germline): LNHDA, SQIVND (reference sequence). With 6 bases removed from V and 1 base from J, the gap between germline ends came to 3 bases. The CDR3 is made up of 11 amino acids. The CDR3 nucleotides read TGTGCCAGTAGCCTTAACTATGGCTACACCTTC. It translates to CASSLNYGYTF.

This clone has a single count. The genes are TRBV28 and TRBJ1-1, with TRBD1 matching over 7 bases. The CDR3 is 13 amino acids. V lost 7 bases to trimming and J lost 11 bases; unmatched junction nucleotides: 13. Germline V gene sequence: CDR1 MDHEN, CDR2 SYDVKM. The CDR3: CASTRPDQGVAFF. The CDR3 DNA sequence: TGTGCCAGCACCAGGCCGGACCAGGGGGTCGCTTTCTTT. Complete variable domain (other parts from reference TRBV28 and TRBJ1-1): DVKVTQSSRYLVKRTGEKVFLECVQDMDHENMFWYRQDPGLGLRLIYFSYDVKMKEKGDIPEGYSVSREKKERFSLILESASTNQTSMYLCASTRPDQGVAFFGQGTRLTVV.

This chain connects TRBV6-1 to TRBJ2-3; D possibly uses TRBD1 or TRBD2 (5 bases each). Germline V lookup: CDR1 MNHNS, CDR2 SASEGT. The CDR3 runs 13 residues. Trimming cost V 5 bases and J 2 bases, with 8 bases left between them. CDR3 sequence: CASSRDHTDTQYF. For the CDR3, the DNA is TGTGCCAGCAGTAGGGACCACACAGATACGCAGTATTTT.

The J gene is TRBJ1-2, the V gene TRBV11-2; D unresolved. The CDR3 contains 13 residues. The germline gives CDR1 SGHAT, CDR2 FQNNGV. The V and J ends lost 5 bases and 1 base respectively, with 8 bases between them. CDR3 loop: CASSEPVNYGYTF. The CDR3 DNA reads as TGTGCCAGCAGCGAGCCGGTTAACTATGGCTACACCTTC.

J is TRBJ2-7 and V is TRBV7-9, with a possible D match to TRBD2 (5 bases). The ends were cut back, 1 base at V and 3 bases at J, with 10 bases in the middle. Germline assignment: CDR1 SEHNR and CDR2 FQNEAQ (reference sequence). The CDR3 length is 14 residues. The CDR3 sequence is CASSLVTGNYEQYF. In nucleotides, the CDR3 is TGTGCCAGCAGCTTAGTGACGGGAAACTACGAGCAGTACTTC.

The chain links TRBV19 to TRBJ1-2; D uncertain. CDR1 LNHDA and CDR2 SQIVND come from the germline V gene (reference sequence). CDR3 length: 15 residues. V lost 6 bases and J lost 4, with 18 bases in between. The DNA for the CDR3 is TGTGCCAGTAGCACCGGTAATAGACGGAGCTATGGCTACACCTTC. Residues: CASSTGNRRSYGYTF.

This rearrangement joins TRBV4-1 to TRBJ2-1; D unclear. The germline V gene encodes CDR1 MGHRA and CDR2 YSYEKL. V lost 2 bases and J lost 5, with 1 base in between. This CDR3 has 11 residues. CDR3 loop: CASSQNNEQFF. In DNA, the CDR3 is TGCGCCAGCAGCCAAAACAATGAGCAGTTCTTC.

CDR3 amino acids: CASSSTWDGDTQYF. CDR3 in DNA: TGTGCCAGCAGCTCGACTTGGGATGGGGATACGCAGTATTTT. The rearrangement uses TRBV9 and TRBJ2-3; no reliable D call. Looked up from germline, CDR1 is SGDLS and CDR2 is YYNGEE. V was clipped by 4 bases and J by 6 bases, with 15 bases between them. This CDR3 is built from 14 residues.

The chain is built from TRBV7-2 and TRBJ1-1, with D perhaps matching TRBD1 (6 bases). This CDR3 is built from 15 residues. Germline V gene sequence: CDR1 SGHTA, CDR2 FQGNSA. V shed 5 bases and J shed 5 bases, with 18 bases lying between them. Written as DNA, the CDR3 is TGTGCCAGCAGCCCCGGGGGGCAGGGTGGGACTGAAGCTTTCTTT. As protein: CASSPGGQGGTEAFF.

Of note for this clone: Different DNA sequences within this sample yield the same CDR3. The chain joins TRBV28 to TRBJ1-3, with D perhaps TRBD1 (5 bases). V was shortened by 6 bases and J by 2 bases, with 5 bases between the two germline ends. This CDR3 spans 12 amino acids. CDR1 is MDHEN, CDR2 SYDVKM, per germline. DNA for the CDR3: TGTGCCAGCAGGGGGCCTGGAAACACCATATATTTT. This translates into CASRGPGNTIYF.

This chain connects TRBV7-6 to TRBJ2-3, with 10 bases lining up with TRBD1. Losses at the gene ends were 1 base for V and 4 bases for J; bases not matched to a gene: 2. The CDR3 covers 15 residues. Germline V gene sequence: CDR1 SGHVS, CDR2 FNYEAQ. This CDR3 reads CASSLGTGGPDTQYF. DNA of the CDR3: TGTGCCAGCAGCTTAGGGACAGGGGGTCCAGATACGCAGTATTTT.

The chain joins TRBV29-1 to TRBJ2-2; tentative D call: TRBD2 (5 bases). Trimming took off 3 bases at V and 6 bases at J, with 14 bases between the two ends. CDR3 length: 14 residues. Per the germline V gene, CDR1 is SQVTM and CDR2 is ANQGSEA. The CDR3: CSVDEGGRAGELFF. CDR3 sequence (DNA): TGCAGCGTTGATGAGGGCGGTAGGGCCGGGGAGCTGTTTTTT.

J is TRBJ2-6 and V is TRBV18; D is undetermined. Germline CDR1 KGHSH, CDR2 LQKENI. CDR3 length: 14 amino acids. Deletions cut 5 bases from V and 0 bases from J, with 5 bases between. DNA of the CDR3: TGTGCCAGCTCAACGTCCTCTGGGGCCAACGTCCTGACTTTC. This translates into CASSTSSGANVLTF.

This rearrangement joins TRBV11-2 to TRBJ1-4; a possible D gene is TRBD1 (5 bases). The length of the CDR3 is 16 residues. Trimming cost V 5 bases and J 5 bases, with 18 bases left between them. Germline V CDR1 and CDR2: SGHAT, FQNNGV. CDR3 region: CASSRGDLRGNEKLFF. The CDR3 coding sequence is TGTGCCAGCAGCCGTGGGGACCTTAGGGGAAATGAAAAACTGTTTTTT.

This clone was detected only a few times. The chain recombines TRBV5-1 with TRBJ1-4, with 9 bases that match TRBD1. Germline V gives CDR1 SGHRS, CDR2 YFSETQ. V trimming: 4 bases; J trimming: 3 bases; junction bases outside the gene matches: 7. The CDR3 sequence is 16 residues long. The CDR3 region has the DNA TGCGCCAGCAGCACCGGGACAGGGAGGGCTAATGAAAAACTGTTTTTT. This encodes CASSTGTGRANEKLFF.

The chain has TRBV6-1 and TRBJ2-7, with D unresolved. The germline CDR1 and CDR2 sequences are MNHNS and SASEGT. V lost 2 bases to trimming and J lost 5 bases, with 16 bases between them. The CDR3 contains 15 residues. This chain's CDR3 is CASSELQSMLHEQYF. In DNA, the CDR3 is TGTGCCAGCAGTGAACTACAGTCCATGTTACACGAGCAGTACTTC.

This chain joins TRBV20-1 and TRBJ2-5, with D perhaps matching TRBD2 (6 bases). In germline, CDR1 is DFQATT, CDR2 SNEGSKA (reference sequence). The CDR3 runs to 11 residues. The V and J ends lost 7 bases and 1 base respectively, with 7 bases between them. The CDR3 loop reads CSGGTQETQYF. The CDR3 region has the DNA TGCAGTGGCGGGACCCAAGAGACCCAGTACTTC.

J is TRBJ2-5 and V is TRBV7-9; 11 bases are shared with TRBD2. Per germline, CDR1 SEHNR and CDR2 FQNEAQ (reference sequence). Losses at the gene ends were 3 bases for V and 5 bases for J; bases not matched to a gene: 5. The CDR3 contains 15 residues. CDR3 in DNA: TGTGCCAGCAGCTTGGGGACTAGCGGCGGGGAGACCCAGTACTTC. This sequence encodes CASSLGTSGGETQYF.

V is TRBV5-4 and J is TRBJ2-7; D might be TRBD1 (5 bases). Looked up from germline, CDR1 is SGHNT and CDR2 is YYREEE (reference sequence). Trimming stripped 0 bases from V and 3 bases from J, with 13 bases between. This CDR3 spans 15 amino acids. The CDR3 nucleotides are TGTGCCAGCAGCTTGGGCACTCAGGGCGGCTACGAGCAGTACTTC. This gives the protein CASSLGTQGGYEQYF.

The rearrangement joins TRBV11-1 to TRBJ2-3; TRBD2 matches 13 bases. Germline CDR1 and CDR2: SGHAT and FQDESV (reference sequence). Losses at the gene ends were 5 bases for V and 3 bases for J; bases not matched to a gene: 5. CDR3 length: 16 amino acids. CDR3 region: CASSRTSGSKTDTQYF. The CDR3 nucleotides are TGTGCCAGCAGCCGGACTAGCGGGAGTAAAACAGATACGCAGTATTTT.

The chain has TRBV7-3 and TRBJ2-7; either TRBD1 or TRBD2 may fit D (6 bases each). The germline CDR1 and CDR2 sequences are SGHTA and FQGTGA. Trimming removed 5 bases at V and 5 bases at J, with 19 bases between. The CDR3 contains 15 residues. CDR3 sequence reads: CASSKGGGGADEQYF. The CDR3 DNA follows: TGTGCCAGCAGCAAAGGGGGAGGAGGGGCCGACGAGCAGTACTTC. Filled out from reference TRBV7-3 and TRBJ2-7, the complete variable domain reads GAGVSQTPSNKVTEKGKYVELRCDPISGHTALYWYRQSLGQGPEFLIYFQGTGAADDSGLPNDRFFAVRPEGSVSTLKIQRTERGDSAVYLCASSKGGGGADEQYFGPGTRLTVT.

CDR3 in DNA: TGTGCCAGCTCACGACTAGCCTACGAGCAGTACTTC. Translating it yields CASSRLAYEQYF. The V gene is TRBV18, the J gene TRBJ2-7; a weak D match, TRBD2 (6 bases). The V gene lost 4 bases and the J gene lost 2 bases, with 6 bases spanning the gap. The CDR3 has 12 residues. CDR1 is KGHSH, CDR2 LQKENI, per germline.

V usage is TRBV5-6 and J usage is TRBJ2-6, with D maybe TRBD1 (5 bases). Germline values: CDR1 SGHDT, CDR2 YYEEEE. CDR3 length equals 16 residues. The V gene lost 2 bases and the J gene lost 2 bases, with 11 bases spanning the gap. The CDR3 bases are TGTGCCAGCAGCTTCAGGGCCTCCGCTGGGGCCAACGTCCTGACTTTC. It is translated as CASSFRASAGANVLTF.

For the CDR3, the DNA is TGCGCCAGCAGCTTAATGGGGGTATACAATGAGCAGTTCTTC. Protein sequence: CASSLMGVYNEQFF. The chain is built from TRBV5-1 and TRBJ2-1, with D possibly called TRBD1 or TRBD2 (5 bases each). This CDR3 is built from 14 residues. Germline CDR1 is SGHRS and CDR2 is YFSETQ. V gave up 2 bases and J gave up 4 bases, with 10 bases separating them.